The 5 T cell receptor beta chains reported below all come from one sample, sequenced in a study of blood T cell repertoires in COVID-19. TCRdb's copy holds only in-frame clones and misses some; the assay was immunoSEQ multiplex PCR. Of approximately 150,000 clones listed, 65% to 80% are singletons. Sample: peripheral blood. The origin of the receptors is a woman in her fifties or sixties with acute or convalescent COVID-19.

This chain uses TRBV5-1 with TRBJ2-2; no clear D gene. CDR1 and CDR2 from the germline V gene are SGHRS and YFSETQ. The CDR3 sequence is 13 residues long. V lost 7 bases, J lost 3 bases, and 10 bases lay in between. CDR3 bases: TGCGCCAGCGGCCCTGGCTACACCGGGGAGCTGTTTTTT. This translates into CASGPGYTGELFF.

This chain joins TRBV5-4 and TRBJ1-5, with D tentatively TRBD1 (6 bases). The CDR3 extends over 13 amino acids. CDR1 is SGHNT, CDR2 YYREEE, per germline (reference sequence). Trimming took off 3 bases at V and 7 bases at J, with 11 bases between the two ends. CDR3 DNA sequence: TGTGCCAGCAGCTATCACAGGGAACAGCCCCAGCATTTT. Its protein product is CASSYHREQPQHF. Full variable domain (remainder filled in from reference TRBV5-4 and TRBJ1-5): ETGVTQSPTHLIKTRGQQVTLRCSSQSGHNTVSWYQQALGQGPQFIFQYYREEENGRGNFPPRFSGLQFPNYSSELNVNALELDDSALYLCASSYHREQPQHFGDGTRLSIL.

This clone was detected only once. This chain joins TRBV9 and TRBJ1-4; TRBD1 aligns across 7 bases. CDR1 is SGDLS, CDR2 YYNGEE, per germline. This CDR3 spans 14 amino acids. V dropped 3 bases and J dropped 8; count of bases not matched to a gene: 7. DNA of the CDR3: TGTGCCAGCAGCGCACAGGGGATTGGGGAAAAACTGTTTTTT. Translating gives CASSAQGIGEKLFF.

The chain joins TRBV19 to TRBJ2-7, with TRBD2 matching 7 bases. V lost 1 base, J lost 5 bases, and 2 bases stayed unmatched. Germline V lookup: CDR1 LNHDA, CDR2 SQIVND (reference sequence). The CDR3 has 13 amino acids. CDR3 DNA sequence: TGTGCCAGTAGTATAGTACGGGGGGACGAGCAGTACTTC. It encodes CASSIVRGDEQYF.

The chain carries TRBV7-7 and TRBJ2-5, with a possible D match to TRBD1 (5 bases). Germline CDR1 and CDR2: SSHAT and FNYEAQ (reference sequence). This CDR3 has 13 amino acids. Trimming removed 5 bases from V and 2 bases from J, with 9 bases in between. The DNA for the CDR3 is TGTGCCAGCAGCCCGGACATACAAGAGACCCAGTACTTC. Translated: CASSPDIQETQYF.